This entry lists 22 T cell receptor beta chains sequenced from one sample in a study of blood T cell repertoires in COVID-19. Repertoires were generated with immunoSEQ multiplex PCR, while TCRdb's copy carries only in-frame clones and drops some. In the table there are over 300,000 clones, around four fifths of which are singletons. Sample: peripheral blood. These receptors were obtained from a woman between 50 and 59 years old with acute or convalescent COVID-19.

The rearrangement joins TRBV18 to TRBJ2-3; a possible D gene is TRBD1 (6 bases). Germline CDR1 is KGHSH and CDR2 is LQKENI. V gave up 6 bases and J gave up 6 bases, with 10 bases separating them. The CDR3 has 12 residues. The CDR3: CASSLQGDTQYF. DNA for the CDR3: TGTGCCAGCTCCCTACAGGGCGATACGCAGTATTTT.

This chain links TRBV5-1 with TRBJ2-7, with no clear D. Between the trimmed V and J ends, which lost 0 bases and 1 base, there was a span of 8 bases. The CDR3 covers 14 residues. Per germline, CDR1 SGHRS and CDR2 YFSETQ. This CDR3 is CASSLGSPSYEQYV. The DNA of the CDR3 is TGCGCCAGCAGCTTGGGGAGTCCTTCCTACGAGCAGTACGTC.

This clone has just one count. V gene TRBV18 combines with J gene TRBJ1-1; 9 nucleotides align to TRBD1. The CDR3 covers 15 residues. CDR1 and CDR2 from the germline V gene are KGHSH and LQKENI. The trim removed 2 bases at V and 5 bases at J, leaving 6 bases unmatched. The CDR3 DNA follows: TGTGCCAGCTCACCAGGGGACAGGGAGAATACTGAAGCTTTCTTT. It translates to CASSPGDRENTEAFF.

V is TRBV5-6 and J is TRBJ2-1; D gene uncertain. Germline values: CDR1 SGHDT, CDR2 YYEEEE. The CDR3 spans 16 residues. Between the trimmed V and J ends, which lost 0 bases and 6 bases, there was a span of 16 bases. Here the CDR3 reads CASSLAMAALPNEQFF. DNA for the CDR3: TGTGCCAGCAGCTTGGCGATGGCGGCCCTGCCCAATGAGCAGTTCTTC. The entire variable domain, with the rest obtained from reference TRBV5-6 and TRBJ2-1, is as follows: DAGVTQSPTHLIKTRGQQVTLRCSPKSGHDTVSWYQQALGQGPQFIFQYYEEEERQRGNFPDRFSGHQFPNYSSELNVNALLLGDSALYLCASSLAMAALPNEQFFGPGTRLTVL.

This chain links TRBV7-2 with TRBJ1-5, with D maybe TRBD1 (6 bases). From germline, CDR1 is SGHTA and CDR2 FQGNSA. The germline V and J ends were trimmed by 6 bases and 4 bases, with 13 bases remaining between them. The CDR3 extends over 14 amino acids. The CDR3 DNA is TGTGCCAGCAGTCAGATACAGGGAAATCAGCCCCAGCATTTT. Its translation is CASSQIQGNQPQHF. Looking up the rest from reference TRBV7-2 and TRBJ1-5 gives the full variable domain: GAGVSQSPSNKVTEKGKDVELRCDPISGHTALYWYRQSLGQGLEFLIYFQGNSAPDKSGLPSDRFSAERTGGSVSTLTIQRTQQEDSAVYLCASSQIQGNQPQHFGDGTRLSIL.

The chain couples TRBV2 to TRBJ1-1; D not certain. The germline V gene has CDR1 SNHLY and CDR2 FYNNEI. The CDR3 sequence is 17 residues long. Trimming took off 4 bases at V and 1 base at J, with 19 bases between the two ends. The CDR3 DNA sequence: TGTGCCAGCAGTGTTTCTAGGAGGGTATCATCGAACACTGAAGCTTTCTTT. This codes for CASSVSRRVSSNTEAFF.

This chain uses TRBV5-4 with TRBJ1-2, with D possibly being TRBD1 (6 bases). The CDR3 is made up of 14 amino acids. Germline-derived CDR1 and CDR2 are SGHNT and YYREEE (reference sequence). V dropped 3 bases and J dropped 7 bases, with 16 bases sitting between them. The CDR3 is CASSSETGLSGYTF. CDR3 bases: TGTGCCAGCAGCTCGGAGACAGGCTTAAGTGGCTACACCTTC.

This clone was counted once. The chain recombines TRBV10-3 with TRBJ1-1; D remains unclear. Trimming removed 10 bases at V and 2 bases at J, with 14 bases between. This CDR3 region has 13 residues. Germline CDR1 and CDR2: ENHRY and SYGVKD. The CDR3 loop reads CATIRGDNTEAFF. The CDR3 coding sequence is TGTGCCACTATCAGAGGAGATAACACTGAAGCTTTCTTT.

The rearrangement uses TRBV5-1 and TRBJ1-2; TRBD1 is a possible D gene (6 bases). From germline, CDR1 is SGHRS and CDR2 YFSETQ. The CDR3 has 14 residues. Trimming stripped 3 bases from V and 8 bases from J, with 17 bases between. CDR3 sequence reads: CASSSTGGADGYTF. The CDR3, as DNA: TGCGCCAGCAGCTCCACGGGGGGCGCAGACGGCTACACCTTC.

The chain couples TRBV2 to TRBJ1-1, with 7 bases that match TRBD1. This CDR3 is 13 amino acids long. J gave up 5 bases and V 5 bases, and 5 bases lay outside the gene matches. Per germline, CDR1 SNHLY and CDR2 FYNNEI. The CDR3 region has the DNA TGTGCCAGCAGTTACGACAGGGTAACTGAAGCTTTCTTT. This sequence encodes CASSYDRVTEAFF.

The chain combines TRBV29-1 with TRBJ2-1; TRBD1 matches at 12 bases. This CDR3 comprises 16 residues. V trimming: 5 bases; J trimming: 0 bases; junction bases outside the gene matches: 5. The germline gives CDR1 SQVTM, CDR2 ANQGSEA. CDR3 sequence reads: CSVKGTGGRSYNEQFF. The CDR3 DNA reads TGCAGCGTTAAAGGGACAGGGGGCCGCTCCTACAATGAGCAGTTCTTC.

This rearrangement joins TRBV5-4 to TRBJ2-5, with TRBD1 matching 9 bases. V was pared by 6 bases and J by 5 bases, with 11 bases of the junction left unmatched. There are 15 residues in the CDR3. CDR1 and CDR2 from the germline V gene are SGHNT and YYREEE (reference sequence). The CDR3 DNA reads as TGTGCCAGCAAATGGGCCGGGACAGGGAAGGAGACCCAGTACTTC. It codes for CASKWAGTGKETQYF.

The rearrangement links TRBV25-1 to TRBJ2-7; TRBD1 might be the D (6 bases). Trimming removed 7 bases at V and 3 bases at J, with 16 bases between. Looked up from germline, CDR1 is MGHDK and CDR2 is SYGVNS. The CDR3 runs 14 residues. The chain's CDR3 is CASMNRGSGYEQYF. The CDR3 bases are TGTGCCAGCATGAATAGGGGGAGTGGCTACGAGCAGTACTTC.

This chain uses TRBV3-1 (or the pseudogene TRBV3-2) with TRBJ2-1; 9 nucleotides agree with TRBD2. Germline V gene sequence: CDR1 LGHDT, CDR2 YNNKEL (reference sequence). J lost 3 bases, V lost 3 bases, and 12 bases had no gene match. The CDR3 is 18 residues long. The CDR3 nucleotides read TGTGCCAGCAGCCAGTACCCCTTTAGCGGGGGTTACTACAATGAGCAGTTCTTC. Translation: CASSQYPFSGGYYNEQFF.

The V and J genes are TRBV5-1 and TRBJ2-5, with D possibly being TRBD1 (6 bases). The V gene lost 0 bases and the J gene lost 2 bases, with 11 bases spanning the gap. There are 15 residues in the CDR3. Germline V gene lookup returns CDR1 SGHRS and CDR2 YFSETQ. CDR3 sequence reads: CASSLDTGQQETQYF. CDR3 nucleotides: TGCGCCAGCAGCTTGGATACAGGACAGCAAGAGACCCAGTACTTC.

The chain uses TRBV9 and TRBJ1-1, with 7 bases identical to TRBD1. Germline CDR1 and CDR2: SGDLS and YYNGEE. This CDR3 spans 13 amino acids. J was trimmed by 5 bases and V by 4 bases; bases with no gene match: 5. The CDR3 protein is CASSPTTGTEAFF. The CDR3 coding sequence is TGTGCCAGCAGCCCTACGACAGGGACTGAAGCTTTCTTT.

The gene calls are TRBV5-1 and TRBJ2-1; 8 bases line up with TRBD2. Germline loops: CDR1 SGHRS, CDR2 YFSETQ. V was clipped by 1 base and J by 7 bases; unmatched bases: 10. The CDR3 has 16 amino acids. The chain's CDR3 is CASSLFPGGARNEQFF. The CDR3 DNA reads TGCGCCAGCAGCTTGTTTCCCGGGGGGGCAAGGAATGAGCAGTTCTTC.

The chain uses TRBV5-1 and TRBJ1-3; D perhaps matches TRBD1 (6 bases). The CDR3 runs 16 residues. V was pared by 2 bases and J by 0 bases, with 12 bases between. Germline CDR1 reads SGHRS; CDR2 reads YFSETQ. Written as DNA, the CDR3 is TGCGCCAGCAGCTTCGTGGACAGTAGCTCTGGAAACACCATATATTTT. It translates to CASSFVDSSSGNTIYF.

The rearrangement uses TRBV5-1 and TRBJ1-4, with 7 bases matching TRBD1. V gave up 3 bases and J gave up 3 bases; unmatched junction bases: 2. The germline V gene has CDR1 SGHRS and CDR2 YFSETQ. The CDR3 loop spans 14 amino acids. The CDR3 loop is CASSWTGPNEKLFF. Here the CDR3 DNA reads TGCGCCAGCAGCTGGACAGGTCCTAATGAAAAACTGTTTTTT.

The rearrangement joins TRBV25-1 to TRBJ2-2; 8 bases are shared with TRBD1. V trimming: 1 base; J trimming: 2 bases; junction bases outside the gene matches: 9. CDR3 length: 18 residues. In germline, CDR1 is MGHDK, CDR2 SYGVNS. The DNA for the CDR3 is TGTGCCAGCAGTGAATGGCCAGGGGGCGCCGATAACACCGGGGAGCTGTTTTTT. Its translation: CASSEWPGGADNTGELFF.

The chain carries TRBV27 and TRBJ1-2; no definite D call. V dropped 5 bases and J dropped 2 bases, with 15 bases sitting between them. The CDR3 loop spans 15 amino acids. Germline CDR1 reads MNHEY; CDR2 reads SMNVEV (reference sequence). This chain's CDR3 is CASSLGGTQNYGYTF. The CDR3 nucleotides read TGTGCCAGCAGTCTCGGAGGAACCCAGAACTATGGCTACACCTTC.

This clone came up once. V and J are TRBV4-2 and TRBJ2-5; 11 positions agree with TRBD1. The CDR3 loop spans 15 amino acids. The V gene's germline CDR1 is LGHNA and CDR2 YNFKEQ. V trimming: 5 bases; J trimming: 5 bases; junction bases outside the gene matches: 7. In nucleotides, the CDR3 is TGTGCCAGCAGCATAAGGACAGGGGGCGCGGAGACCCAGTACTTC. Its protein product is CASSIRTGGAETQYF.